This T cell receptor (beta chain) was identified during a study of regulatory and conventional T cells in breast cancer (dated by TCRdb to about 2015). Trimming accounts for 5 bases at V and 3 bases at J, while the number of junction bases matched to no gene is 9. The germline V gene encodes CDR1 SEHNR and CDR2 FQNEAQ (reference sequence). The CDR3 runs 16 residues from the cysteine to the phenylalanine. The entry retains the CDR3 DNA only, 48 bases that are in frame from base 1. Library preparation used PCR. Sequencing was performed on an Illumina MiSeq. TCRdb cleaned the public reads at Q25 with fastp, built clones with MiXCR and kept in-frame beta chains. Every CDR3 protein is listed once, alongside the most common genes and DNA of its rows. Within this sample are some 16,000 distinct CDR3 sequences, with around 30% of them counted one time only. 1.5% to 2% of the sample lies in the top ten. With regard to this clonotype: Its antigen target is currently unknown. It has no much larger one-base neighbor in the sample; base qualities were not kept.

Sequencing used conventional T cells from blood. The chain was built from TRBV7-9 and TRBJ2-2; 7 of the junction bases match TRBD2. The source is a female donor in good health. The CDR3 in this case is CASSQYSGSYTGELFF. The nucleotides read TGTGCCAGCAGCCAATATAGCGGGTCCTACACCGGGGAGCTGTTTTTT.